Listed below are T cell receptor beta chains from one sample, sequenced in a study of T-cell memory formation after mild COVID-19. TCRdb processed the 5' RACE reads anew with MiXCR; each CDR3 protein has one entry. The data contain over 300,000 distinct CDR3 sequences, 20% to 25% of them singletons. The sample was PBMCs or a T cell subset sorted from them (not recorded which). These receptors originate from a young man who had mild COVID-19 (a few samples of this study predate the infection). Cell type and time point are not known. The CDR3 runs from the conserved cysteine through the conserved F or W. Fields, in order: J gene, clone size, V gene, D gene, CDR3 DNA, CDR3 protein. A D gene is named only where the DNA matches it firmly. Size is stated for part of the rows, as once, few or many counts, or as a class when the clone is expanded.

TRBJ1-1,NA,TRBV12-3/TRBV12-4,TRBD1,TGTGCCAGCAGCCGCGGACAGGGTTTGGTAGAAGCTTTCTTT,CASSRGQGLVEAFF
TRBJ1-2,few,TRBV20-1,NA,TGCAGTGCTAGAGATCGTGGGGCCTATGGCTACACCTTC,CSARDRGAYGYTF
TRBJ2-5,NA,TRBV5-5,NA,TGTGCCAGCAGCCCTAGGGGCCTAGCGTATGAGACCCAGTACTTC,CASSPRGLAYETQYF
TRBJ2-7,few,TRBV6-2/TRBV6-3,TRBD1,TGTGCCAGCAGTTACTCCCGGGACAGTGAGACCTACGAGCAGTACTTC,CASSYSRDSETYEQYF
TRBJ1-1,NA,TRBV7-9,NA,TGTGCCAGCAGCTTTAGGTGTACTGAAGCTTTCTTT,CASSFRCTEAFF
TRBJ2-2,few,TRBV7-7,NA,TGTGCTAGCAGCCCGAGCACAGGGACCGGGGAGCTGTTTTTT,CASSPSTGTGELFF
TRBJ2-1,NA,TRBV5-1,TRBD1,TGCGCCAGCAGCTTGGCAGGACAGGGATACAATGAGCAGTTCTTC,CASSLAGQGYNEQFF
TRBJ1-2,few,TRBV4-2,NA,TGTGCCAGCAGCCCTCTGACGGAGCCGGATGGCTACACCTTC,CASSPLTEPDGYTF
TRBJ1-4,NA,TRBV11-2,TRBD1,TGTGCCAGCAGCCCAGACAGGGCTTGGGAAAAACTGTTTTTT,CASSPDRAWEKLFF
TRBJ1-6,NA,TRBV14,NA,TGTGCCAGCAGCCATCCCCAGGGTTCCGATTCACCCCTCCACTTT,CASSHPQGSDSPLHF
TRBJ1-1,NA,TRBV7-3,NA,TGTGCCAGCAGCTTAACTCAGAGCTGGGGGACCACTGAAGCTTTCTTT,CASSLTQSWGTTEAFF
TRBJ1-1,NA,TRBV4-3,NA,TGCGCCAGCAGCCAAGATGTGGGCCGGGACAACGCTTTCTTT,CASSQDVGRDNAFF
TRBJ1-5,few,TRBV27,NA,TGTGCCAGCAGTCCCCAGGGGAATCGGCAGCCCCAGCATTTT,CASSPQGNRQPQHF
TRBJ1-5,many,TRBV7-2,NA,TGTGCCAGCACCCCCCCGGGGGGCGGCAATCAGCCCCAGCATTTT,CASTPPGGGNQPQHF
TRBJ2-3,NA,TRBV6-1,NA,TGTGCCAGCAGTGAAGCTGGCAGGTGGGGAGATACGCAGTATTTT,CASSEAGRWGDTQYF
TRBJ2-3,NA,TRBV20-1,NA,TGCAGTGCTAGACCTATCGGCACAGATACGCAGTATTTT,CSARPIGTDTQYF
TRBJ2-1,NA,TRBV6-6,NA,TGTGCCAGCAGACGCCCCGGGGGAAACAATGAGCAGTTCTTC,CASRRPGGNNEQFF
TRBJ1-1,few,TRBV5-1,TRBD1,TGCGCCAGCAGCTTGACAGGGCAGGGGGTCACTGAAGCTTTCTTT,CASSLTGQGVTEAFF
TRBJ2-5,NA,TRBV20-1,TRBD2,TGCAGTGCTAGATCCGAGCCCCTCGGACTAGCGGGGGCCTTACAAGAGACCCAGTACTTC,CSARSEPLGLAGALQETQYF
TRBJ2-5,NA,TRBV24-1,TRBD1,TGTGCCACCAGTGATTTGGACAGGGGGGAGGAGACCCAGTACTTC,CATSDLDRGEETQYF
TRBJ2-7,NA,TRBV7-9,TRBD2,TGTGCCAGCAGCTTGGGCGGGGGGATGTCCTACGAGCAGTACTTC,CASSLGGGMSYEQYF
TRBJ2-3,few,TRBV4-2,TRBD2,TGTGCCAGCAGCCAAGATAAGGTTAGGCGGGGGATTACAGATACGCAGTATTTT,CASSQDKVRRGITDTQYF
TRBJ2-3,NA,TRBV7-9,TRBD1,TGTGCCAGCAGCTTCGGACAGGGGAGGGCAGATACGCAGTATTTT,CASSFGQGRADTQYF
TRBJ2-7,few,TRBV29-1,TRBD1,TGCAGCGTTGAAGCAATGACAGGGTACGAGCAGTACTTC,CSVEAMTGYEQYF
TRBJ2-2,few,TRBV6-6,TRBD1,TGTGCCAGCAGTCGACAGGGGAGGAGGGGGGAGCTGTTTTTT,CASSRQGRRGELFF
TRBJ1-4,NA,TRBV7-9,TRBD1,TGTGCCAGCACCTCGACAGGGCACAATGAAAAACTGTTTTTT,CASTSTGHNEKLFF
TRBJ2-2,NA,TRBV4-3,NA,TGCGCCAGCAGCCGGGGGGTGGGATCCACCGGGGAGCTGTTTTTT,CASSRGVGSTGELFF
TRBJ1-1,NA,TRBV5-1,TRBD1,TGCGCCAGCAGCTCTTGGGGGACAGCTGAAGCTTTCTTT,CASSSWGTAEAFF
TRBJ2-7,NA,TRBV4-1,NA,TGCGCCAGCAGCCAAGCACAGGGAAGCTCCTACGAGCAGTACTTC,CASSQAQGSSYEQYF
TRBJ1-1,NA,TRBV15,NA,TGTGCCACCAGCATGCCCAGGGAAGGCGCTTTCTTT,CATSMPREGAFF
TRBJ2-5,many,TRBV2,NA,TGTGCCAGCCAGGGGCTGGAGACCCAGTACTTC,CASQGLETQYF
TRBJ2-5,NA,TRBV7-2,NA,TGTGCCAGCAGCCCGCAGGGACCGGAAGTAGAGACCCAGTACTTC,CASSPQGPEVETQYF
TRBJ1-6,NA,TRBV21-1,NA,TGTGCCAGCAGCATACAGGGGCCAACACCCCTCCACTTT,CASSIQGPTPLHF
TRBJ2-1,NA,TRBV7-9,NA,TGTGCCAGCAGCACCCCTGGGGGGGGCCAGCTTGATGAGCAGTTCTTC,CASSTPGGGQLDEQFF
TRBJ2-3,NA,TRBV7-9,TRBD2,TGTGCCACCGGGGGGGGGACCCGCGATACGCAGTATTTT,CATGGGTRDTQYF
TRBJ1-5,NA,TRBV12-3/TRBV12-4,NA,TGTGCCAGCAGGGGGGACACCTTATTCAATCAGCCCCAGCATTTT,CASRGDTLFNQPQHF
TRBJ2-5,NA,TRBV29-1,NA,TGCAGCGTTGAAATCTTTGACCGGGGAGAGACCCAGTACTTC,CSVEIFDRGETQYF
TRBJ2-3,NA,TRBV20-1,NA,TGCAGTGCTATTTTGGGAGTTAGCACAGATACGCAGTATTTT,CSAILGVSTDTQYF
TRBJ2-3,NA,TRBV4-3,NA,TGCGCCAGCAGCCACCGAGGGTCGCCAGATACGCAGTATTTT,CASSHRGSPDTQYF
TRBJ1-1,NA,TRBV4-3,NA,TGCGCCAGCAGCGTGACCGTAGAGAACACTGAAGCTTTCTTT,CASSVTVENTEAFF
TRBJ1-1,few,TRBV7-8,TRBD1,TGTGCCAGCAGTATGGAGACAGGGGGCGCGACGACTGAAGCTTTCTTT,CASSMETGGATTEAFF
TRBJ2-3,few,TRBV4-1,TRBD1,TGCGCCAGCAGCCGCTCCGGGACAGCGACTAGCACAGATACGCAGTATTTT,CASSRSGTATSTDTQYF
TRBJ2-5,NA,TRBV5-6,NA,TGTGCCCGAGCTCAGGAGACCCAGTACTTC,CARAQETQYF
TRBJ2-6,NA,TRBV6-1,NA,TGTGCCAGCAGTGTGGGGAATACTGGGGCCAACGTCCTGACTTTC,CASSVGNTGANVLTF
TRBJ1-5,NA,TRBV27,TRBD1,TGTGCCAGCAGTTCAGGGGGCTGGGAGCCCCAGCATTTT,CASSSGGWEPQHF
TRBJ1-4,few,TRBV10-3,NA,TGTGCCATCAGCGCGGGGACGGGAGAAAAACTGTTTTTT,CAISAGTGEKLFF
TRBJ2-3,NA,TRBV28,NA,TGTGCCAGCAGTCCCCAGAGCCGTTCAGATACGCAGTATTTT,CASSPQSRSDTQYF
TRBJ2-5,NA,TRBV7-2,NA,TGTGCCAGCAGCTTCGGACTAACACCTCAGGGGCGAGAGACCCAGTACTTC,CASSFGLTPQGRETQYF
TRBJ2-6,NA,TRBV18,NA,TGTGCCAGCTCACCAGTGGCAGGCCTGGGTGCTGGGGCCAACGTCCTGACTTTC,CASSPVAGLGAGANVLTF
TRBJ2-1,NA,TRBV7-2,NA,TGTGCCAGCAGCTTAGTGGGGGGAAGGGATGAGCAGTTCTTC,CASSLVGGRDEQFF
TRBJ1-2,NA,TRBV12-3/TRBV12-4,TRBD1,TGTGCCAGCACACCGGGACAGGCGTACTATGGCTACACCTTC,CASTPGQAYYGYTF
TRBJ2-7,NA,TRBV20-1,NA,TGCAGTGCTAGACGGATGGGGGTGGCCTACGAGCAGTACTTC,CSARRMGVAYEQYF
TRBJ2-7,NA,TRBV4-3,NA,TGCGCCAGCAGCCAAGACAGCGCCTACGAGCAGTACTTC,CASSQDSAYEQYF
TRBJ2-2,NA,TRBV4-3,NA,TGCGCCAGCAGCCGCGCCAAGTCATCAAACACCGGGGAGCTGTTTTTT,CASSRAKSSNTGELFF
TRBJ2-1,few,TRBV5-1,NA,TGCGCCAGCAGCTTGCGCGTGGGCCTTAACAATGAGCAGTTCTTC,CASSLRVGLNNEQFF